Reported below is one T cell receptor (beta chain). Repertoires were generated with immunoSEQ multiplex PCR, while TCRdb's copy carries only in-frame clones and drops some. The table shows tens of thousands of clones, with 85% to 90% occurring only once. This record belongs to a study of blood T cell repertoires in COVID-19. Study background: Researchers got acute and convalescent COVID-19 samples from the United States, Italy and Spain. PBMCs, B-cell-depleted T cells, or T cells provided the cDNA or gDNA that made up the material.

Trimming left V 3 bases short and J 8 bases short, with 22 bases between. The CDR3 is 16 residues long. The germline CDR1 and CDR2 sequences are KGHSH and LQKENI. The chain joins TRBV18 to TRBJ1-2; tentative D call: TRBD1 (6 bases). The material sequenced was peripheral blood. This sequence was found in a human donor in a cohort sampled during active COVID-19. CDR3 sequence (DNA): TGTGCCAGCTCACCTTCCAAGCCGACAGGAGTGGAGGGCTACACCTTC. It translates to CASSPSKPTGVEGYTF.